The present entry profiles one T cell receptor (beta chain) with its context. The repertoire was sequenced with immunoSEQ multiplex PCR; TCRdb's copy has only in-frame clones and lacks some. The sample contains about 17,000 clones, 38% of which appear only once. This entry comes from a study of graft-versus-host responses after intestinal transplantation. Irradiated stimulators labeled with violet dye, 200,000 in number, were plated with 200,000 CFSE-labeled responders. Whole-study results and caveats: Circulating GvH clone levels at their peak were associated with HvG declines (early post-transplant). Graft-versus-host to host-versus-graft clonal ratios in allografts were high in patients with graft-donor T cell macrochimerism.

V was pared by 2 bases and J by 2 bases, with 21 bases between. There are 18 residues in the CDR3. Germline CDR1 is SGHRS and CDR2 is YFSETQ. The TCR sequence derives from a human patient who received an intestinal transplant. This material consisted of alloreactive CD8+ T cells from a mixed lymphocyte reaction culture, taken before intestinal transplant. Subset denoted: CFSE-low proliferating T cells sorted from roughly six-day pre-transplant mixed lymphocyte reaction (GvH or HvG direction). The genes are TRBV5-1 and TRBJ2-3; D is perhaps TRBD1 (5 bases). CDR3 sequence (DNA): TGCGCCAGCAGCTTTAGGATTGGGGCCCTGGCCCTCACAGATACGCAGTATTTT. Amino acid sequence: CASSFRIGALALTDTQYF.